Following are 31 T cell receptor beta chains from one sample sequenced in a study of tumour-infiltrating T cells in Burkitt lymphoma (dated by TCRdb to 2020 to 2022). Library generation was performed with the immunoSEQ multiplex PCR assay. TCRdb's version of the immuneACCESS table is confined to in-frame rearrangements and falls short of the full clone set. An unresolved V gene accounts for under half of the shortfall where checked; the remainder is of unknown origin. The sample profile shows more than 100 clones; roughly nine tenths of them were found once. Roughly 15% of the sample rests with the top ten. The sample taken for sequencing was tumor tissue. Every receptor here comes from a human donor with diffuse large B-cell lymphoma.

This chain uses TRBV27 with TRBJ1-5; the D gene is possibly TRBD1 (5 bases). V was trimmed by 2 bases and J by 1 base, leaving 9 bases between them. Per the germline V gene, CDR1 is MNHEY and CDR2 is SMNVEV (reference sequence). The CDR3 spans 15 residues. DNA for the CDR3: TGTGCCAGCAGTTTAGGGGGGATGAGCAATCAGCCCCAGCATTTT. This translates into CASSLGGMSNQPQHF.

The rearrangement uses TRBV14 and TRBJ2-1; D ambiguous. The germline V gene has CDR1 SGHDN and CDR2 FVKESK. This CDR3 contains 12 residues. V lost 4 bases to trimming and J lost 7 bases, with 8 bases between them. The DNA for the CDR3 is TGTGCCAGCAGCCCCTATAGAAATGAGCAGTTCTTC. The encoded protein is CASSPYRNEQFF.

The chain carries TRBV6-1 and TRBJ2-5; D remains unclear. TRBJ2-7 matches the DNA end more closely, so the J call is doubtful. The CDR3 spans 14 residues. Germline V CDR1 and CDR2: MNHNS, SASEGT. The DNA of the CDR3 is TGTGCCAGCAGTGAATACCCTCCACCCTACGAGCAGTACTTC. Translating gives CASSEYPPPYEQYF.

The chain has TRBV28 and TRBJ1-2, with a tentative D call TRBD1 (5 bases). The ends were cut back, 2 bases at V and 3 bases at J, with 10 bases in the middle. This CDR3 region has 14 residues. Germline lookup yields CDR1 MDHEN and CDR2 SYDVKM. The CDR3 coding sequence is TGTGCCAGCAGTTTAGGCGCGGGGGACTATGGCTACACCTTC. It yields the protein CASSLGAGDYGYTF.

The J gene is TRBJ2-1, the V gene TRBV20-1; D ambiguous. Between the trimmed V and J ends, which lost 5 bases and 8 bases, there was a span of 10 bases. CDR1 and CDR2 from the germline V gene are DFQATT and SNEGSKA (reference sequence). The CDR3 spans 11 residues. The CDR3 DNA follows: TGCAGTGCTCCCCAAGTGTATGAGCAGTTCTTC. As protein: CSAPQVYEQFF.

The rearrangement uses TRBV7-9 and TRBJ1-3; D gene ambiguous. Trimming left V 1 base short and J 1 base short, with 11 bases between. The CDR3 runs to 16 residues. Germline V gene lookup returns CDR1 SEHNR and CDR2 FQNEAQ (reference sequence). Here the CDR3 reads CASSLGIGLSGNTIYF. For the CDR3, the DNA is TGTGCCAGCAGCTTAGGAATAGGGCTGTCTGGAAACACCATATATTTT.

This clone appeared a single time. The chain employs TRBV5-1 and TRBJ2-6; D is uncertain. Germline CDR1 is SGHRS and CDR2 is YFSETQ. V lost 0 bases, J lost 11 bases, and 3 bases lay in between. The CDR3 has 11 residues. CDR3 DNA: TGCGCCAGCAGCTTGGAGGACGTCCTGACTTTC. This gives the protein CASSLEDVLTF.

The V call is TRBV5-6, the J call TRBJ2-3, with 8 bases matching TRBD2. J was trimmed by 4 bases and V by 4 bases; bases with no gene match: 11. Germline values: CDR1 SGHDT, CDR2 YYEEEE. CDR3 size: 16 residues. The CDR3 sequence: CASSPPGGAVADTQYF. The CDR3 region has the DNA TGTGCCAGCAGCCCCCCCGGGGGGGCCGTGGCAGATACGCAGTATTTT.

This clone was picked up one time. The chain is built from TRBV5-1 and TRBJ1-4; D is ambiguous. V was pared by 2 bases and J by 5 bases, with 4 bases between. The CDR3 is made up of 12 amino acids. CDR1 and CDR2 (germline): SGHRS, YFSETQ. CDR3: CASSFDNEKLFF. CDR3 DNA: TGCGCCAGCAGCTTTGACAATGAAAAACTGTTTTTT.

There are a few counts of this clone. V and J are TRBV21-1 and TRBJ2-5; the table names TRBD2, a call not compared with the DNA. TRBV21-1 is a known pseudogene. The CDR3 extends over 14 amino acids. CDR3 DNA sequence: TGTGCCAGCAGCAAAGGCACTAGCGTAGAGACCCAGTACTTC. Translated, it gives CASSKGTSVETQYF.

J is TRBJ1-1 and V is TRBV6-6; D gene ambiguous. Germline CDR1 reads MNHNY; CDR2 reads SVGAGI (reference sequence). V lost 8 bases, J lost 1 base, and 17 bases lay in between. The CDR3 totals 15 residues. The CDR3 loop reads CASVPLYSANTEAFF. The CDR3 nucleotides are TGTGCCAGCGTTCCTCTGTACTCGGCGAACACTGAAGCTTTCTTT.

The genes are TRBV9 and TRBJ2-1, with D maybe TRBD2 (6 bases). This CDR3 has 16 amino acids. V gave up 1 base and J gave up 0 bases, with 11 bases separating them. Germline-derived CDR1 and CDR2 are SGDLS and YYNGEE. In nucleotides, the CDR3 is TGTGCCAGCAGCGTATCTGCCGGGAGCTCCTACAATGAGCAGTTCTTC. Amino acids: CASSVSAGSSYNEQFF.

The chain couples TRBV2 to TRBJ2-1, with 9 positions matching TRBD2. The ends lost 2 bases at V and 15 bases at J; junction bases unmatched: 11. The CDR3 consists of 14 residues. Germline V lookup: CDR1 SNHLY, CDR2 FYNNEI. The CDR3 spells CASSERAGGPSLFF. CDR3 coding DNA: TGTGCCAGCAGTGAAAGAGCGGGAGGCCCCTCGCTGTTCTTC. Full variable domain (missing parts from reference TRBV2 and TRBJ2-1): EPEVTQTPSHQVTQMGQEVILRCVPISNHLYFYWYRQILGQKVEFLVSFYNNEISEKSEIFDDQFSVERPDGSNFTLKIRSTKLEDSAMYFCASSERAGGPSLFFGPGTRLTVL.

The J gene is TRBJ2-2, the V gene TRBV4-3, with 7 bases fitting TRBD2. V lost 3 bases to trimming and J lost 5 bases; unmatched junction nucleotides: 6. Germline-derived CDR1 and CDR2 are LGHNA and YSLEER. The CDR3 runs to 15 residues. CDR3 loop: CASSHLPGGTGELFF. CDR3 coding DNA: TGCGCCAGCAGCCATCTACCCGGGGGGACCGGGGAGCTGTTTTTT.

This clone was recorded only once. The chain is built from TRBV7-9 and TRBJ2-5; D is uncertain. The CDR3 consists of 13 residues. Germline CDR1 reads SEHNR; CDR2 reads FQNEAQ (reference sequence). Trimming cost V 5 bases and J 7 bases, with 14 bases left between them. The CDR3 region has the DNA TGTGCCAGCAGCCCGCGCGAGTCAAGGACCCAGTACTTC. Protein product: CASSPRESRTQYF.

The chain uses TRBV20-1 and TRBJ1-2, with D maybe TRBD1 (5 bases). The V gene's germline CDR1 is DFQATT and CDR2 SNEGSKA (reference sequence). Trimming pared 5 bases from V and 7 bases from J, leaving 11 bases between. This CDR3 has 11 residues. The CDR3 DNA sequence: TGCAGTGCTCCTTCAGGGCTTGGCTACACCTTC. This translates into CSAPSGLGYTF.

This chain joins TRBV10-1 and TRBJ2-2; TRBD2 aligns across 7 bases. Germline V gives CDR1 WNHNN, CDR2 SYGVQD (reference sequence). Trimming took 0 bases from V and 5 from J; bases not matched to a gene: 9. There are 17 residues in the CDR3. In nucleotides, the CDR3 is TGCGCCAGCAGTGAGTCGTGTAGCGGGTTGATAACCGGGGAGCTGTTTTTT. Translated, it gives CASSESCSGLITGELFF.

The chain's CDR3 is CASSPGTGGDEKLFF. The CDR3 nucleotides are TGTGCCAGCAGCCCCGGGACAGGGGGGGATGAAAAACTGTTTTTT. This chain uses TRBV5-4 with TRBJ1-4, with TRBD1 matching over 11 bases. J lost 6 bases, V lost 4 bases, and 5 bases had no gene match. The CDR3 contains 15 residues. Per the germline V gene, CDR1 is SGHNT and CDR2 is YYREEE (reference sequence).

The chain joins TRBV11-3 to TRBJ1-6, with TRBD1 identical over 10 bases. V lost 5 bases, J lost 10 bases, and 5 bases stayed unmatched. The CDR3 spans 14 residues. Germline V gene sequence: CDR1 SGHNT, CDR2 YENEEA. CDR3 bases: TGTGCCAGCAGCGGGGACAGGGGCAGGTCACCCCTCCACTTT. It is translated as CASSGDRGRSPLHF. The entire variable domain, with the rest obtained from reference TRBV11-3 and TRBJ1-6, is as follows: EAGVVQSPRYKIIEKKQPVAFWCNPISGHNTLYWYLQNLGQGPELLIRYENEEAVDDSQLPKDRFSAERLKGVDSTLKIQPAELGDSAVYLCASSGDRGRSPLHFGNGTRLTVT.

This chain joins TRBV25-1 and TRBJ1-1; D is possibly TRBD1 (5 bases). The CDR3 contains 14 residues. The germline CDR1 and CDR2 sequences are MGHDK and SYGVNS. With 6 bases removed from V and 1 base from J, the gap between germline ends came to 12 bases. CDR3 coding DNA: TGTGCCAGCAGCCGAGCAGGGAAGAACACTGAAGCTTTCTTT. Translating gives CASSRAGKNTEAFF.

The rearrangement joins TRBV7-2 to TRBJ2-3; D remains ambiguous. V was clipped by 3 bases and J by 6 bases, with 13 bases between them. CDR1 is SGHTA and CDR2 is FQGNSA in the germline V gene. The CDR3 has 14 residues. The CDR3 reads CASSLSKAWDTQYF. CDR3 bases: TGTGCCAGCAGCTTGTCTAAGGCCTGGGATACGCAGTATTTT.

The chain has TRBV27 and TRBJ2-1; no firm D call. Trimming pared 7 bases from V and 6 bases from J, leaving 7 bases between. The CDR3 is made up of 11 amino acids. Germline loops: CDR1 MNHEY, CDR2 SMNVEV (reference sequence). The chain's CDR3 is CASTGTNEQFF. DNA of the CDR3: TGTGCCAGCACAGGAACCAATGAGCAGTTCTTC.

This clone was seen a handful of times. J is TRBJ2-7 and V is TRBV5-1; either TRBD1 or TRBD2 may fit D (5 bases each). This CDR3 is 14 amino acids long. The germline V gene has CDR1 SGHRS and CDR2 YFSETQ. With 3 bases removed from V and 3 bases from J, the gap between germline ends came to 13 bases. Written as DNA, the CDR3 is TGCGCCAGCAGCTACTCCGGGACGAACTACGAGCAGTACTTC. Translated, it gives CASSYSGTNYEQYF.

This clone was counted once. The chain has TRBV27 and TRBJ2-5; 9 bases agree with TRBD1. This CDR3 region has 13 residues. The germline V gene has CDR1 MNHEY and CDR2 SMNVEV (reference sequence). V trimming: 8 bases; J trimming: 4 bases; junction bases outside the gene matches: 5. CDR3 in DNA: TGTGCCAGCGGACAGGGGTATTTAGAGACCCAGTACTTC. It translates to CASGQGYLETQYF.

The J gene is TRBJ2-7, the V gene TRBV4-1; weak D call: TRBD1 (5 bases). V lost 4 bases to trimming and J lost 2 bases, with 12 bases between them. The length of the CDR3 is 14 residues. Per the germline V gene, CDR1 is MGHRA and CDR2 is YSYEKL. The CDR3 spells CASSRQLVAYEQYF. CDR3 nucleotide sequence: TGCGCCAGCAGCCGACAGCTTGTCGCCTACGAGCAGTACTTC.

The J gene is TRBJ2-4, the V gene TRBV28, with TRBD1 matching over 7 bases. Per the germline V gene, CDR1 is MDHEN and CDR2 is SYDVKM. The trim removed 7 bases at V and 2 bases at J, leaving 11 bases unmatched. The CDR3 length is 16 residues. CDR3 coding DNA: TGTGCCAGCACCTTGACAGGGCTTGGGACCAAAAACATTCAGTACTTC. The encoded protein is CASTLTGLGTKNIQYF.

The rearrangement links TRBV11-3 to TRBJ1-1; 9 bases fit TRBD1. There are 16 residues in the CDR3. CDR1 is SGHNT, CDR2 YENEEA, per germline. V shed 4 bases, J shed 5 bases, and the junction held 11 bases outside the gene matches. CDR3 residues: CASSSHYRDRDTEAFF. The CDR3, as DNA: TGTGCCAGCAGCTCCCACTACCGGGACAGGGATACTGAAGCTTTCTTT.

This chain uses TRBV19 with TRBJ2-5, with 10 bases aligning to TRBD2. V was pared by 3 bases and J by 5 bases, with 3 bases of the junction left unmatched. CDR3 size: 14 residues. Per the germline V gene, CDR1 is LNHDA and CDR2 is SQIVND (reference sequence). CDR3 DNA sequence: TGTGCCAGTAGTATTAGCGGGAGGACCGAGACCCAGTACTTC. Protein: CASSISGRTETQYF.

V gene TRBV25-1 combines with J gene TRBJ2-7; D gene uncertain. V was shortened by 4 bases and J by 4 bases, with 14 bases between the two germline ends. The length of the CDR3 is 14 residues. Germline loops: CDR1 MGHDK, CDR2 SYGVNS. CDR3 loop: CASSADGLEYEQYF. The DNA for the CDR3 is TGTGCCAGCAGTGCTGACGGGCTAGAGTACGAGCAGTACTTC.

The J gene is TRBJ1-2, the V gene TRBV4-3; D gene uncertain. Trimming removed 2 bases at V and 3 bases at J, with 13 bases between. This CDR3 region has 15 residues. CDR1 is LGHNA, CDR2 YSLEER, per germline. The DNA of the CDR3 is TGCGCCAGCAGCCAAACCGAGGACGGGTACTATGGCTACACCTTC. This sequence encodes CASSQTEDGYYGYTF.

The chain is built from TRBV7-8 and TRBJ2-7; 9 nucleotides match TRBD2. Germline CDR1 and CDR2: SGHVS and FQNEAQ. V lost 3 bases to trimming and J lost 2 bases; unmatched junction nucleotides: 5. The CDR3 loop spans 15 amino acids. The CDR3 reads CASSFRLAATYEQYF. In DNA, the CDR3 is TGTGCCAGCAGCTTCCGACTAGCGGCGACCTACGAGCAGTACTTC.